The T cell receptor (beta chain) under discussion was sequenced for a study of PD-1 blockade in classical Hodgkin lymphoma. Study-level results: TCR diversity at baseline was reported to be reduced in newly diagnosed patients relative to healthy donors. Patients who responded completely had about the same baseline diversity as newly diagnosed patients. Initiation of nivolumab under 1 year after ASCT led to exclusion of patients.

On this clone itself: Antigen unknown.

Every patient relapsed after autologous stem cell transplantation, and brentuximab vedotin exposure varied. Measured with immunoSEQ multiplex PCR; TCRdb has only the in-frame clones, and not every one. The sample carries 25,000 to 30,000 clones, over 80% recorded once. The CDR3 has 14 amino acids. V lost 0 bases and J 2 bases, leaving 8 bases between the germline ends. Per the germline V gene, CDR1 is SGDLS and CDR2 is YYNGEE. The sequencing used peripheral blood mononuclear cells (PBMCs), collected before the second cycle of nivolumab. The source of this sequence is a human donor with classical Hodgkin lymphoma. V is TRBV9 and J is TRBJ1-2; no clear D. The CDR3 DNA reads as TGTGCCAGCAGCGTAGGGGATCCAAACTATGGCTACACCTTC. It specifies CASSVGDPNYGYTF.